This note documents a single TCR beta chain sequence. The sample comes from a study of CD8 T cells in ankylosing spondylitis. From the 5' RACE reads, TCRdb called clonotypes with MiXCR, one entry per CDR3 protein. This sample has 200,000 to 250,000 distinct CDR3 sequences, with roughly 25% found just once. The sample consisted of blood, either unsorted or a sorted T cell fraction (not recorded which). The clonotype was recovered from a male donor with ankylosing spondylitis or in good health (not recorded which).

The CDR3: CASSPLPGQYEQYF. The CDR3 DNA sequence: TGCGCCAGCAGCCCTCTCCCGGGACAATACGAGCAGTACTTC. J is TRBJ2-7 and V is TRBV4-1; a possible D gene is TRBD1 (6 bases). The length of the CDR3 is 14 residues. The germline V gene has CDR1 MGHRA and CDR2 YSYEKL. The V and J ends lost 4 bases and 4 bases respectively, with 14 bases between them.